This record covers a single T cell receptor beta chain. No antigen is known for it. No much larger clone is present one base from it, and per-base qualities are unavailable. The immunoSEQ Assay, which uses bias-controlled multiplex PCR amplification of genomic DNA, was used to profile TCRbeta CDR3 regions. For the original study's pipeline: The absolute abundance of each unique TCRbeta CDR3 region was quantified after sequences were collapsed and filtered. Two models were used to test differential abundance: a binomial model (Fisher-equivalent) and a beta-binomial model that adds time-dependent variance fitted from healthy donors. Clones with fewer than 5 combined templates were removed, and a clone was called differentially abundant if the clone's Benjamini-Hochberg FDR was below 0.01. Beta-binomial variance was modeled as a function of total template count across the two samples using the form v = (b*log(k)+a)^2. TCRdb limited this immuneACCESS table to in-frame rearrangements with V and J called. A share of clones is missing; checked studies link under half to unresolved V genes, and the rest is unexplained. V, J and clone size are those of that table, while D and trimming were read from the DNA. The sample data list about 97,000 clones, and 70% to 90% of these were observed just once. The ten largest clones represent about 18% of the sample.

V lost 1 base and J lost 5 bases; the stretch between them is 14 bases long. CDR1 and CDR2 are read off the germline V gene as LGHNA and YSLEER. From cysteine to phenylalanine, the CDR3 is 15 amino acids long. The kept DNA is CDR3 alone, 45 bases in frame from the first base. No immune events such as infections were documented for the healthy donors during the collection period. Healthy-donor blood repertoires served as a training cohort to calibrate time-dependent variance in a beta-binomial model of T-cell clone differential abundance. There were some ten healthy donors in the training cohort, of whom 3 were female and 7 were male. An age range of about 29 to 65 years, with an average of about 45 years, was recorded for the donors. Obtained from a commercial supplier, whole blood was collected from each healthy donor at three time points set around two weeks apart. Genomic DNA was extracted from unsorted whole blood for immunosequencing.

The data stem from a study of identifying expanded T cells in peripheral blood (dated by TCRdb to about 2019). The study in broad terms: Separate aliquots of the same genomic DNA pool were sequenced to produce technical replicates, and four replicates were compared in pairs.

Overall results and qualifications from the work: About 1.1 differentially abundant clones were flagged by the binomial model between technical replicates, whereas about 16 and 20 were flagged over two weeks and four weeks, respectively. For all healthy donors, the variance in clone template counts between approximately two-week samples rose significantly as total template count increased. The beta-binomial model significantly reduced the number of clones called differentially abundant and the false-positive rate across all healthy-donor time intervals. The authors expected that biological variance in healthy repertoires might rise further over much longer intervals, such as months to years.

Specimen: blood. The chain employs TRBV4-3 and TRBJ2-5; the D gene cannot be resolved reliably. The TCR sequence derives from a person aged 18 to 69 in good health. The encoded CDR3 is CASSQGVGATETQYF. The DNA sequence is TGCGCCAGCAGCCAAGGGGTAGGAGCGACGGAGACCCAGTACTTC.